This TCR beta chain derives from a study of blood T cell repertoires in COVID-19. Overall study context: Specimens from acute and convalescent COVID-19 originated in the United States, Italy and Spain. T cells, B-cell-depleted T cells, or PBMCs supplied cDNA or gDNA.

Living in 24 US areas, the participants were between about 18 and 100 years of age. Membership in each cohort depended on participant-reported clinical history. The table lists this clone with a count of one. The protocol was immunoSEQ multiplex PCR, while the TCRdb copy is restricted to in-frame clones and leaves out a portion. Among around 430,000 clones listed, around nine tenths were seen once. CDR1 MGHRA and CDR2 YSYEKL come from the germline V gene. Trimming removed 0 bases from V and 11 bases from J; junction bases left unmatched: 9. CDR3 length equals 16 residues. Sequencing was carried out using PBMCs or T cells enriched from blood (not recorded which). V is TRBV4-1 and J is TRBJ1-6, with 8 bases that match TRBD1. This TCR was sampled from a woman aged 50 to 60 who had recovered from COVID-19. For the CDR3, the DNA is TGCGCCAGCAGCCAAGATCATGGCAGGGGGCGGGCACCCCTCCACTTT. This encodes CASSQDHGRGRAPLHF.